Listed below are T cell receptor beta chains from one sample, sequenced in a study of T cells in Graves' hyperthyroidism and ophthalmopathy. Using its own MiXCR run on the multiplex PCR reads, TCRdb lists one record per CDR3 protein. The data show about 380,000 distinct CDR3 sequences, with 13% seen just once and less than 25% held by the top ten. Sequencing was done on a sample of blood. These receptor sequences come from a man aged 25-45 years with Graves' hyperthyroidism that later progressed to Graves' ophthalmopathy. Both conserved end residues are part of each CDR3. D genes are given only for firm matches. Clone sizes are given selectively: once, few, many, or a class where the clone is expanded.

V gene: TRBV5-4; D gene: TRBD1; clone size: .; J gene: TRBJ1-5; CDR3 protein: CATQRQGSNQPQHF; CDR3 DNA: TGTGCCACCCAAAGACAGGGAAGCAATCAGCCCCAGCATTTT
V gene: TRBV9; D gene: .; clone size: many; J gene: TRBJ2-7; CDR3 protein: CASSVRGEGYEQYF; CDR3 DNA: TGTGCCAGCAGCGTCCGAGGGGAAGGCTACGAGCAGTACTTC
V gene: TRBV28; D gene: TRBD1; clone size: many; J gene: TRBJ1-2; CDR3 protein: CASSLPTGAQDGYTF; CDR3 DNA: TGTGCCAGCAGTTTACCCACAGGGGCGCAGGACGGCTACACCTTC
V gene: TRBV3-1; D gene: .; clone size: many; J gene: TRBJ1-2; CDR3 protein: CASSQVAGSGYGYTF; CDR3 DNA: TGTGCCAGCAGCCAAGTTGCGGGGTCGGGCTATGGCTACACCTTC
V gene: TRBV6-1; D gene: TRBD2; clone size: many; J gene: TRBJ2-1; CDR3 protein: CASRPGTGGNEQFF; CDR3 DNA: TGTGCCAGCAGACCCGGGACGGGGGGTAATGAGCAGTTCTTC
V gene: TRBV29-1; D gene: TRBD1; clone size: .; J gene: TRBJ2-2; CDR3 protein: CSVEDWGTGAGELFF; CDR3 DNA: TGCAGCGTTGAAGATTGGGGGACAGGGGCCGGGGAGCTGTTTTTT
V gene: TRBV18; D gene: TRBD2; clone size: .; J gene: TRBJ2-1; CDR3 protein: CASPLRGLAGSYNEQFF; CDR3 DNA: TGTGCCAGCCCACTTCGGGGTCTAGCGGGGTCCTACAATGAGCAGTTCTTC
V gene: TRBV6-5; D gene: .; clone size: .; J gene: TRBJ2-2; CDR3 protein: CASSYSKGWTTGELFF; CDR3 DNA: TGTGCCAGCAGTTACTCGAAGGGGTGGACCACCGGGGAGCTGTTTTTT
V gene: TRBV20-1; D gene: TRBD1; clone size: many; J gene: TRBJ1-5; CDR3 protein: CSARFRDRPGQPQHF; CDR3 DNA: TGCAGTGCTAGATTCCGGGACAGGCCGGGTCAGCCCCAGCATTTT
V gene: TRBV7-8; D gene: .; clone size: .; J gene: TRBJ1-6; CDR3 protein: CASSLVALSSYNSPLHF; CDR3 DNA: TGTGCCAGCAGCTTAGTCGCACTCAGCTCCTACAATTCACCCCTCCACTTT
V gene: TRBV6-1; D gene: TRBD1; clone size: .; J gene: TRBJ1-2; CDR3 protein: CASKLRDRRKGGYTF; CDR3 DNA: TGTGCCAGCAAGCTCCGGGACAGAAGGAAGGGGGGCTACACCTTC
V gene: TRBV30; D gene: .; clone size: .; J gene: TRBJ1-5; CDR3 protein: CAWSLLQVDQPQHF; CDR3 DNA: TGTGCCTGGAGTCTCTTGCAGGTGGATCAGCCCCAGCATTTT
V gene: TRBV4-2; D gene: TRBD2; clone size: .; J gene: TRBJ2-7; CDR3 protein: CASSQEASGGGFYEQYF; CDR3 DNA: TGTGCCAGCAGCCAAGAAGCTAGCGGGGGAGGTTTCTACGAGCAGTACTTC
V gene: TRBV6-5; D gene: TRBD2; clone size: .; J gene: TRBJ2-1; CDR3 protein: CASSYTGTSGGTGEQFF; CDR3 DNA: TGTGCCAGCAGTTACACCGGGACTAGCGGGGGGACGGGTGAGCAGTTCTTC
V gene: TRBV11-2; D gene: .; clone size: many; J gene: TRBJ2-7; CDR3 protein: CASSNRRLYEQYF; CDR3 DNA: TGTGCCAGCAGTAACAGGCGACTCTACGAGCAGTACTTC
V gene: TRBV20-1; D gene: TRBD1; clone size: many; J gene: TRBJ1-4; CDR3 protein: CSARRDRALATNEKLFF; CDR3 DNA: TGCAGTGCTCGCCGGGACAGGGCACTTGCAACTAATGAAAAACTGTTTTTT
V gene: TRBV30; D gene: TRBD2; clone size: few; J gene: TRBJ2-2; CDR3 protein: CAGARSGGVFTGELFF; CDR3 DNA: TGTGCTGGAGCCAGGAGCGGGGGGGTGTTCACCGGGGAGCTGTTTTTT
V gene: TRBV20-1; D gene: .; clone size: many; J gene: TRBJ2-1; CDR3 protein: CSARDSTFRHEQFF; CDR3 DNA: TGCAGTGCTAGGGACAGCACATTCCGACATGAGCAGTTCTTC
V gene: TRBV3-1; D gene: .; clone size: .; J gene: TRBJ2-7; CDR3 protein: CASSQDRPSEQYF; CDR3 DNA: TGTGCCAGCAGCCAAGATAGGCCTAGCGAGCAGTACTTC
V gene: TRBV4-1; D gene: .; clone size: many; J gene: TRBJ2-5; CDR3 protein: CASSQVLVQETQYF; CDR3 DNA: TGCGCCAGCAGCCAAGTCCTTGTCCAAGAGACCCAGTACTTC
V gene: TRBV6-2/TRBV6-3; D gene: .; clone size: .; J gene: TRBJ2-3; CDR3 protein: CATERGQTDTDTQYF; CDR3 DNA: TGTGCCACCGAACGGGGGCAGACGGACACAGATACGCAGTATTTT
V gene: TRBV7-9; D gene: .; clone size: many; J gene: TRBJ1-1; CDR3 protein: CASSVVGSRPEAFF; CDR3 DNA: TGTGCCAGCAGCGTAGTTGGGTCTCGCCCTGAAGCTTTCTTT
V gene: TRBV6-1; D gene: TRBD2; clone size: many; J gene: TRBJ2-1; CDR3 protein: CASGLLRGVNEQFF; CDR3 DNA: TGTGCCAGCGGCCTGTTGCGGGGGGTGAATGAGCAGTTCTTC
V gene: TRBV20-1; D gene: TRBD1; clone size: few; J gene: TRBJ2-1; CDR3 protein: CSARWTGGLILEYNEQFF; CDR3 DNA: TGCAGTGCTAGATGGACAGGGGGCCTAATACTAGAGTACAATGAGCAGTTCTTC
V gene: TRBV10-2; D gene: .; clone size: .; J gene: TRBJ2-3; CDR3 protein: CASRTERVADTQYF; CDR3 DNA: TGCGCCAGCAGGACAGAAAGGGTTGCAGATACGCAGTATTTT